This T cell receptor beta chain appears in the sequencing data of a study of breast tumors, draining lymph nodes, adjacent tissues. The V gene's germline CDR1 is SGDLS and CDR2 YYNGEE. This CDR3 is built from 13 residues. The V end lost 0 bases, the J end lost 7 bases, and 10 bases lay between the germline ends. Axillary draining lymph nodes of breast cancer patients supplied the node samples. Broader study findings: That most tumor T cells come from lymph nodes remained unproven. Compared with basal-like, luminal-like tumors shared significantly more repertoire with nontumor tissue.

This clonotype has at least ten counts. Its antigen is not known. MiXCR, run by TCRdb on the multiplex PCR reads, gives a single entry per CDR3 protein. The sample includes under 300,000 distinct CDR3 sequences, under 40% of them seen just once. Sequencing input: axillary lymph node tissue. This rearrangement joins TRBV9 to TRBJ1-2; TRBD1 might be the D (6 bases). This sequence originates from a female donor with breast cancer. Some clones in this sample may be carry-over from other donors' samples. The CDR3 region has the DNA TGTGCCAGCAGCGTAGACGGGGGCACTGGCTACACCTTC. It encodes CASSVDGGTGYTF.